This T cell receptor beta chain was sequenced for a study of response to subunit inactivated influenza vaccine. The V end was cut by 7 bases, the J end by 6 bases, with 12 bases between. The length of the CDR3 is 12 residues. The germline gives CDR1 SGDLS, CDR2 YYNGEE. This clonotype turned up a few times. TCRdb reprocessed the RT-PCR reads via MiXCR and lists one record per CDR3 protein. Of 550,000 to 600,000 distinct CDR3 sequences in the sample, approximately 12% were seen once. This TCR derives from a man in his forties or fifties who received an inactivated influenza vaccine. Here the sequenced sample was PBMCs from blood, taken on the day of vaccination. The rearrangement links TRBV9 to TRBJ2-3; D not resolved. The CDR3 reads CASSLPEDTQYF. The CDR3 DNA reads TGTGCCAGCTCCTTGCCGGAGGATACGCAGTATTTT.